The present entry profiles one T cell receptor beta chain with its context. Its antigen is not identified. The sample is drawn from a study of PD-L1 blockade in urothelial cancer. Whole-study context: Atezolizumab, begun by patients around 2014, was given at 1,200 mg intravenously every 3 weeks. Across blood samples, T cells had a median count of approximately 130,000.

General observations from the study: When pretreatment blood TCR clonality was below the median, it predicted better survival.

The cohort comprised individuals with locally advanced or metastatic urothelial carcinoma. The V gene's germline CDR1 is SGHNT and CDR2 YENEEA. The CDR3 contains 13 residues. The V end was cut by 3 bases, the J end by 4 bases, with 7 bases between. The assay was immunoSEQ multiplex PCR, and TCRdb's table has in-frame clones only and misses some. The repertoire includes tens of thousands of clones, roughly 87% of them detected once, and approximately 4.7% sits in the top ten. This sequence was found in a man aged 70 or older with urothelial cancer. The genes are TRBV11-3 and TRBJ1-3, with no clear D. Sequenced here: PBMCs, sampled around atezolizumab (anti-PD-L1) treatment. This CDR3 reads CASSLQQGNTIYF. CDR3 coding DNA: TGTGCCAGCAGCTTGCAACAGGGAAACACCATATATTTT.